Each of the 27 T cell receptor beta chains below was sequenced from the same sample in a study of T cell changes during pregnancy in multiple sclerosis. The method was immunoSEQ multiplex PCR; TCRdb's version includes in-frame clones alone and lacks a portion of them. The repertoire includes about 100,000 clones, roughly 92% of them detected once, and about 0.95% sits in the top ten. The sample consisted of peripheral blood, taken after pregnancy. The receptors here all came from a female donor with multiple sclerosis, enrolled in a pregnancy study.

The V call is TRBV30, the J call TRBJ2-2; 7 positions match TRBD2. The trim removed 3 bases at V and 6 bases at J, leaving 7 bases unmatched. Germline V gives CDR1 GTSNPN, CDR2 SVGIG (reference sequence). The CDR3 runs 14 residues. DNA for the CDR3: TGTGCCTGGAGAATGCGGGAGCGGGCCGGGGAGCTGTTTTTT. Residues: CAWRMRERAGELFF.

V gene TRBV27 combines with J gene TRBJ2-7; TRBD2 matches 9 bases. This CDR3 has 14 amino acids. In germline, CDR1 is MNHEY, CDR2 SMNVEV (reference sequence). The V gene end was trimmed by 4 bases and the J gene end by 1 base; junction bases not matched to a gene: 2. CDR3 residues: CASSSTSGSYEQYF. The CDR3 DNA follows: TGTGCCAGCAGTTCGACTAGCGGTTCCTACGAGCAGTACTTC.

This chain's CDR3 is CASSPSGGRGELFF. In nucleotides, the CDR3 is TGTGCCAGCAGCCCCTCTGGCGGGAGAGGGGAGCTGTTTTTT. J is TRBJ2-2 and V is TRBV5-4; TRBD2 agrees at 7 bases. Germline CDR1 and CDR2: SGHNT and YYREEE (reference sequence). The CDR3 has 14 amino acids. V shed 4 bases and J 8 bases; nucleotides not matched to a gene: 8.

The chain uses TRBV5-5 and TRBJ1-1; TRBD1 agrees at 8 bases. The V and J ends lost 4 bases and 0 bases, in that order; junction bases with no gene match: 2. The V gene's germline CDR1 is SGHKS and CDR2 YYEKEE (reference sequence). The CDR3 spans 14 residues. The CDR3 protein is CASSPGGVNTEAFF. The CDR3 DNA is TGTGCCAGCAGCCCAGGGGGCGTGAACACTGAAGCTTTCTTT. The full variable domain, completed using reference TRBV5-5 and TRBJ1-1, is DAGVTQSPTHLIKTRGQQVTLRCSPISGHKSVSWYQQVLGQGPQFIFQYYEKEERGRGNFPDRFSARQFPNYSSELNVNALLLGDSALYLCASSPGGVNTEAFFGQGTRLTVV.

This clone appeared once. Written as DNA, the CDR3 is TGTGCCAGCAGAGGACAGGGTGTCTCTGGAAACACCATATATTTT. Its protein is CASRGQGVSGNTIYF. The J gene is TRBJ1-3, the V gene TRBV6-1; 8 positions agree with TRBD1. Germline lookup yields CDR1 MNHNS and CDR2 SASEGT. The CDR3 is 15 amino acids. Trimming took 6 bases from V and 0 from J; bases not matched to a gene: 4.

CDR3 nucleotide sequence: TGTGCCAGCAGCTTACTGGGACAGGAATTCTACGAGCAGTACTTC. Translation: CASSLLGQEFYEQYF. The genes are TRBV11-2 and TRBJ2-7; 8 positions agree with TRBD1. The CDR3 loop spans 15 amino acids. V shed 2 bases, J shed 3 bases, and the junction held 6 bases outside the gene matches. Germline loops: CDR1 SGHAT, CDR2 FQNNGV.

The chain couples TRBV30 to TRBJ1-4; a possible D gene is TRBD1 (6 bases). The germline V and J ends were trimmed by 3 bases and 8 bases, with 13 bases remaining between them. The germline V gene encodes CDR1 GTSNPN and CDR2 SVGIG (reference sequence). This CDR3 comprises 13 residues. CDR3 region: CAWSRGGPEKLFF. Written as DNA, the CDR3 is TGTGCCTGGAGCCGGGGGGGGCCCGAAAAACTGTTTTTT.

The chain recombines TRBV27 with TRBJ1-2; TRBD1 might be the D (6 bases). Germline loops: CDR1 MNHEY, CDR2 SMNVEV (reference sequence). Trimming pared 0 bases from V and 4 bases from J, leaving 12 bases between. CDR3 size: 15 residues. This chain's CDR3 is CASSLSKQGGYGYTF. CDR3 in DNA: TGTGCCAGCAGTTTATCGAAACAGGGCGGCTATGGCTACACCTTC.

V and J are TRBV14 and TRBJ1-5, with D possibly matching TRBD1 (5 bases). In germline, CDR1 is SGHDN, CDR2 FVKESK. V was trimmed by 3 bases and J by 3 bases, leaving 9 bases between them. This CDR3 region has 14 residues. CDR3 in amino acids: CASSHSGNNQPQHF. In DNA, the CDR3 is TGTGCCAGCAGCCATTCAGGGAACAATCAGCCCCAGCATTTT.

The chain is built from TRBV28 and TRBJ2-5; D is unresolved. Germline CDR1 is MDHEN and CDR2 is SYDVKM. V lost 5 bases, J lost 1 base, and 11 bases lay in between. The CDR3 has 14 residues. The chain's CDR3 is CASSPIDFQETQYF. CDR3 in DNA: TGTGCCAGCAGTCCGATTGACTTCCAAGAGACCCAGTACTTC.

The V gene is TRBV10-1, the J gene TRBJ1-1, with unresolved D. The length of the CDR3 is 14 residues. Trimming took off 7 bases at V and 0 bases at J, with 12 bases between the two ends. Per the germline V gene, CDR1 is WNHNN and CDR2 is SYGVQD (reference sequence). In DNA, the CDR3 is TGCGCCAGCAATAACGGAGACTTGAACACTGAAGCTTTCTTT. Its translation is CASNNGDLNTEAFF.

This chain links TRBV28 with TRBJ2-7, with TRBD2 matching 10 bases. The CDR3 covers 16 residues. The V and J ends lost 5 bases and 4 bases, in that order; junction bases with no gene match: 11. Germline V gene lookup returns CDR1 MDHEN and CDR2 SYDVKM. The CDR3 spells CASSPRLSSGRYEQYF. CDR3 DNA: TGTGCCAGCAGTCCCCGACTTTCTAGCGGGAGATACGAGCAGTACTTC.

The V call is TRBV9, the J call TRBJ2-1; 11 bases align to TRBD1. This CDR3 has 17 amino acids. V lost 0 bases to trimming and J lost 2 bases; unmatched junction nucleotides: 4. CDR1 is SGDLS, CDR2 YYNGEE, per germline. The CDR3 DNA follows: TGTGCCAGCAGCGTAGCTAGGACAGGGGGCGCCTACAATGAGCAGTTCTTC. Encoded protein: CASSVARTGGAYNEQFF.

This CDR3 is CASSTSRWEQFF. The CDR3 coding sequence is TGTGCCAGTAGTACGAGCCGATGGGAGCAGTTCTTC. This sequence joins TRBV19 and TRBJ2-1; D is uncertain. The CDR3 sequence is 12 residues long. Trimming pared 4 bases from V and 10 bases from J, leaving 11 bases between. Per germline, CDR1 LNHDA and CDR2 SQIVND (reference sequence). Based on the CDR3 plus reference TRBV19 and TRBJ2-1, the full variable domain is DGGITQSPKYLFRKEGQNVTLSCEQNLNHDAMYWYRQDPGQGLRLIYYSQIVNDFQKGDIAEGYSVSREKKESFPLTVTSAQKNPTAFYLCASSTSRWEQFFGPGTRLTVL.

This chain connects TRBV9 to TRBJ2-1; 7 nucleotides line up with TRBD2. The V gene's germline CDR1 is SGDLS and CDR2 YYNGEE. This CDR3 is built from 15 residues. J gave up 5 bases and V 0 bases, and 5 bases lay outside the gene matches. The CDR3 spells CASSVGPSGHNEQFF. CDR3 coding DNA: TGTGCCAGCAGCGTAGGCCCTAGCGGACACAATGAGCAGTTCTTC.

The chain couples TRBV20-1 to TRBJ1-2; 9 bases match TRBD1. The V gene end was trimmed by 3 bases and the J gene end by 13 bases; junction bases not matched to a gene: 0. The germline gives CDR1 DFQATT, CDR2 SNEGSKA (reference sequence). The CDR3 has 9 amino acids. CDR3 amino acids: CSARGQGTF. DNA of the CDR3: TGCAGTGCTAGGGGACAGGGCACCTTC.

This clone was recorded once. This chain joins TRBV11-2 and TRBJ2-5; possibly TRBD1 for D (5 bases). The CDR3 runs 17 residues. Germline V gene data show CDR1 as SGHAT and CDR2 as FQNNGV. Trimming shortened V by 5 bases and J by 1 base, and 20 bases separated the two germline ends. Here the CDR3 DNA reads TGTGCCAGCAGCCCTTTCCCTAGTGGGGCTGGCCAAGAGACCCAGTACTTC. Its translation: CASSPFPSGAGQETQYF.

J is TRBJ2-1 and V is TRBV27; TRBD1 agrees at 11 bases. Germline values: CDR1 MNHEY, CDR2 SMNVEV (reference sequence). The V segment lost 5 bases and the J segment 2 bases; nucleotides outside the gene matches: 5. This CDR3 is built from 16 residues. The CDR3 loop is CASSEGTGGTYNEQFF. DNA for the CDR3: TGTGCCAGCAGTGAGGGGACAGGGGGGACCTACAATGAGCAGTTCTTC.

The chain uses TRBV30 and TRBJ2-1, with TRBD2 matching over 15 bases. The CDR3 is 17 residues long. The V segment lost 8 bases and the J segment 0 bases; nucleotides outside the gene matches: 8. CDR1 is GTSNPN and CDR2 is SVGIG in the germline V gene (reference sequence). The CDR3: CAGKGLAGGRSYNEQFF. For the CDR3, the DNA is TGTGCCGGAAAGGGACTAGCGGGAGGACGCTCCTACAATGAGCAGTTCTTC.

V gene TRBV5-1 combines with J gene TRBJ2-3, with a possible D match to TRBD2 (5 bases). The CDR3 length is 15 residues. Trimming cost V 0 bases and J 2 bases, with 10 bases left between them. Per germline, CDR1 SGHRS and CDR2 YFSETQ. This CDR3 is CASSLEGRDTDTQYF. The CDR3 DNA follows: TGCGCCAGCAGCTTGGAGGGCCGGGACACAGATACGCAGTATTTT.

The chain uses TRBV19 and TRBJ1-5; 7 nucleotides match TRBD1. The germline gives CDR1 LNHDA, CDR2 SQIVND (reference sequence). The CDR3 contains 17 residues. V lost 5 bases, J lost 0 bases, and 10 bases stayed unmatched. The CDR3 DNA is TGTGCCAGTAGTCCCCCGACAGGGTTTAGTAGCAATCAGCCCCAGCATTTT. Translating gives CASSPPTGFSSNQPQHF.

This chain links TRBV6-5 with TRBJ2-7; maybe TRBD1 (6 bases). Germline assignment: CDR1 MNHEY and CDR2 SVGAGI. The CDR3 covers 15 residues. Trimming cost V 2 bases and J 5 bases, with 16 bases left between them. The CDR3: CASSYEVQGLNEQYF. The DNA for the CDR3 is TGTGCCAGCAGTTACGAGGTGCAGGGGCTAAACGAGCAGTACTTC.

The chain has TRBV27 and TRBJ2-1; the match to TRBD1 covers 7 bases. CDR3 length equals 13 residues. The germline V gene has CDR1 MNHEY and CDR2 SMNVEV (reference sequence). The J segment lost 10 bases and the V segment lost 5 bases, leaving 8 bases of the junction unmatched. The DNA for the CDR3 is TGTGCCAGCAGTCCCCGACAGGGAAGGGAGCAGTTCTTC. Translating gives CASSPRQGREQFF.

The chain employs TRBV9 and TRBJ1-5, with 7 bases matching TRBD1. The ends lost 5 bases at V and 7 bases at J; junction bases unmatched: 6. Germline V gene data show CDR1 as SGDLS and CDR2 as YYNGEE. The CDR3 consists of 13 residues. CDR3: CASSRGGEQPQHF. The DNA of the CDR3 is TGTGCCAGCAGTAGAGGGGGCGAACAGCCCCAGCATTTT.

The rearrangement links TRBV12-1 to TRBJ2-2; the listed D gene, TRBD1, was not tested against the DNA. TRBV12-1 is listed as a pseudogene. The CDR3 sequence is 15 residues long. The CDR3 loop is CASTLMAGQTGELFF. CDR3 DNA sequence: TGTGCCAGCACCTTGATGGCGGGACAGACCGGGGAGCTGTTTTTT.

In this sample, this clone is medium-sized (0.01 to 0.1%). The chain employs TRBV10-2 and TRBJ2-4, with a tentative D call TRBD2 (5 bases). The CDR3 consists of 16 residues. Germline CDR1 reads WSHSY; CDR2 reads SAAADI. Trimming removed 3 bases at V and 0 bases at J, with 12 bases between. The CDR3 coding sequence is TGCGCCAGCAGTGACTGGGCGGGCCTAGCCAAAAACATTCAGTACTTC. Its protein is CASSDWAGLAKNIQYF.

This chain uses TRBV19 with TRBJ2-7; 11 positions match TRBD2. Germline trimming cut 6 bases from V and 3 bases from J; bases unmatched to any gene: 4. Germline CDR1 LNHDA, CDR2 SQIVND (reference sequence). This CDR3 region has 14 residues. In DNA, the CDR3 is TGTGCCAGTAGGCCGGGACTAGCGGACTACGAGCAGTACTTC. Translation: CASRPGLADYEQYF.